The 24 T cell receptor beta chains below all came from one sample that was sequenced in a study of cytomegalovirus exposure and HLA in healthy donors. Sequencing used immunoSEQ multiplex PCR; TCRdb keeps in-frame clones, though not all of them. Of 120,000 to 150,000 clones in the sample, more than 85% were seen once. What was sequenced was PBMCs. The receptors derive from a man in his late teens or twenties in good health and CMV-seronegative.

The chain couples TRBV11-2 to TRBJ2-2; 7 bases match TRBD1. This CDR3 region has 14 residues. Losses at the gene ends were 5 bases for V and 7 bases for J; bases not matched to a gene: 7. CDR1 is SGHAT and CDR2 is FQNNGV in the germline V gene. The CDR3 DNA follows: TGTGCCAGCAGCGGAACAGGGGCGAACGGGGAGCTGTTTTTT. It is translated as CASSGTGANGELFF.

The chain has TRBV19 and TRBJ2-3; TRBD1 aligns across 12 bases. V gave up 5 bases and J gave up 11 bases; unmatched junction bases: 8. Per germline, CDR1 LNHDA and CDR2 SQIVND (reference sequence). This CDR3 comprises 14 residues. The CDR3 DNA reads TGTGCCAGTAGTTTGGGACAGGGGGCCCAGGGGCAGTATTTT. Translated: CASSLGQGAQGQYF. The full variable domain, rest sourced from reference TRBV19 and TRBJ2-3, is DGGITQSPKYLFRKEGQNVTLSCEQNLNHDAMYWYRQDPGQGLRLIYYSQIVNDFQKGDIAEGYSVSREKKESFPLTVTSAQKNPTAFYLCASSLGQGAQGQYFGPGTRLTVL.

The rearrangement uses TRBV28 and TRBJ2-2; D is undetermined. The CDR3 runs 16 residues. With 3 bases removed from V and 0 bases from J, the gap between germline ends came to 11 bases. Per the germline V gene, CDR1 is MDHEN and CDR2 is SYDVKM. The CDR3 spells CASSFGSGPNTGELFF. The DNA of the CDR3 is TGTGCCAGCAGTTTTGGGTCAGGCCCGAACACCGGGGAGCTGTTTTTT.

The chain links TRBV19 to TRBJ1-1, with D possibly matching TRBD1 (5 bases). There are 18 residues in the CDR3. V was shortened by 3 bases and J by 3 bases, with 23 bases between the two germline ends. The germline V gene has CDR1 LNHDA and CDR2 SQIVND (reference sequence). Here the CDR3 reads CASSMGRGPYLGDTEAFF. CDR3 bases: TGTGCCAGTAGTATGGGGAGGGGCCCGTACCTAGGGGACACTGAAGCTTTCTTT.

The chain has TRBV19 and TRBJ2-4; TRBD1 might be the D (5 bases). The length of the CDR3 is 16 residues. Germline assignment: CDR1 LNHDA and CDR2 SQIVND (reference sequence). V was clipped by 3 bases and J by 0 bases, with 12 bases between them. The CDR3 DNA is TGTGCCAGTAGTATTCTGTCAGGGATAGCCAAAAACATTCAGTACTTC. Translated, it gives CASSILSGIAKNIQYF.

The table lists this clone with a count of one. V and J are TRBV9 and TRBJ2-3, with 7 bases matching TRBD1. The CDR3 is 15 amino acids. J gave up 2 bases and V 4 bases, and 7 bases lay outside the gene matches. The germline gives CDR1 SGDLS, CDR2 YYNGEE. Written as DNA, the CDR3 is TGTGCCAGCAGCCCCCTCAGGGGGAACACAGATACGCAGTATTTT. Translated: CASSPLRGNTDTQYF. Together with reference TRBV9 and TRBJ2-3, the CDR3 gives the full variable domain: DSGVTQTPKHLITATGQRVTLRCSPRSGDLSVYWYQQSLDQGLQFLIQYYNGEERAKGNILERFSAQQFPDLHSELNLSSLELGDSALYFCASSPLRGNTDTQYFGPGTRLTVL.

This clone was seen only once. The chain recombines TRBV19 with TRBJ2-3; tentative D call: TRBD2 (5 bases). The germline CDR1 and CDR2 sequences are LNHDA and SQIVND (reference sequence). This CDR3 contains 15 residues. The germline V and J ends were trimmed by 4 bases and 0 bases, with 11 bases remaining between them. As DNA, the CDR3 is TGTGCCAGTAGTAAAGTGGGCGGGAGCACAGATACGCAGTATTTT. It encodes CASSKVGGSTDTQYF.

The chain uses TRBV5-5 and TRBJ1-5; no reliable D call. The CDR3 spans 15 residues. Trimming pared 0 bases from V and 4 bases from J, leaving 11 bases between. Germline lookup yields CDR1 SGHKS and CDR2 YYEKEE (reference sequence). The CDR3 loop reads CASSLDLPKNQPQHF. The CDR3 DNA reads TGTGCCAGCAGCTTGGACCTACCCAAGAATCAGCCCCAGCATTTT.

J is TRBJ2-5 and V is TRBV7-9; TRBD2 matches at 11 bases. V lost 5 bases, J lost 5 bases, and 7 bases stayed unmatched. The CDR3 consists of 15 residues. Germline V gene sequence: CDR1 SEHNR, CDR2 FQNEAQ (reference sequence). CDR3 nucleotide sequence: TGTGCCAGCAGCGCGGTACTAGCGGGAGTGGAGACCCAGTACTTC. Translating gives CASSAVLAGVETQYF.

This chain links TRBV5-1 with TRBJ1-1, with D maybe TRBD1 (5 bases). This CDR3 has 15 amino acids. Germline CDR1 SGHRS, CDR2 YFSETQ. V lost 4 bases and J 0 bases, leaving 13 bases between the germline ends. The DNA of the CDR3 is TGCGCCAGCAGCCTAAGACAGCTCATGAACACTGAAGCTTTCTTT. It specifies CASSLRQLMNTEAFF.

The DNA of the CDR3 is TGTGCCAGCAGTCACCTAGCAAACTATGGCTACACCTTC. Residues: CASSHLANYGYTF. The chain recombines TRBV6-1 with TRBJ1-2; D is unclear. The CDR3 has 13 amino acids. Trimming stripped 5 bases from V and 2 bases from J, with 9 bases between. Per the germline V gene, CDR1 is MNHNS and CDR2 is SASEGT.

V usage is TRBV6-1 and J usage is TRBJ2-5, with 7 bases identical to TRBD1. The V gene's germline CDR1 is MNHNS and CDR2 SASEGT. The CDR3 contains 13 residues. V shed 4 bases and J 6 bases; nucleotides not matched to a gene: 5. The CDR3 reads CASSAGTVKTQYF. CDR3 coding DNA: TGTGCCAGCAGTGCTGGGACAGTGAAGACCCAGTACTTC.

CDR3 protein: CASGLRGQGVKDTQYF. CDR3 in DNA: TGTGCTAGTGGTCTCCGGGGACAGGGTGTAAAAGATACGCAGTATTTT. V and J are TRBV12-5 and TRBJ2-3, with 9 bases fitting TRBD1. With 5 bases clipped from V and 5 bases from J, the junction kept 11 bases outside the gene matches. The CDR3 consists of 16 residues. Per the germline V gene, CDR1 is LGHNT and CDR2 is FRNRAP. The entire variable domain, with the rest obtained from reference TRBV12-5 and TRBJ2-3, is as follows: DARVTQTPRHKVTEMGQEVTMRCQPILGHNTVFWYRQTMMQGLELLAYFRNRAPLDDSGMPKDRFSAEMPDATLATLKIQPSEPRDSAVYFCASGLRGQGVKDTQYFGPGTRLTVL.

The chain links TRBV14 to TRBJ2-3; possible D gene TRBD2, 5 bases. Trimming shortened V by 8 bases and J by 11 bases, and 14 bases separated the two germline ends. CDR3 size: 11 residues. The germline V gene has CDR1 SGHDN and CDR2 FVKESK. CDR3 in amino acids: CASASWSGQYF. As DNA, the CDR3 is TGTGCCAGCGCATCCTGGAGCGGGCAGTATTTT.

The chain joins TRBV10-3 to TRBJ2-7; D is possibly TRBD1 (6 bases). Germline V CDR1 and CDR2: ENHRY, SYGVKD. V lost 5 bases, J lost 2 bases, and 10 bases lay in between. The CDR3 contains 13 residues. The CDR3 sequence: CAISRDTTYEQYV. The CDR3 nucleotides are TGTGCCATCAGTCGGGACACCACCTACGAGCAGTACGTC.

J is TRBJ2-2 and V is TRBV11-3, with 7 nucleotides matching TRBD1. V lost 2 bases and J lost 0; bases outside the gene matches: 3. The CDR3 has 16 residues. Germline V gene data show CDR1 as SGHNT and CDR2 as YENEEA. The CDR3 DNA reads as TGTGCCAGCAGCTTAATGGGACAGCCGAACACCGGGGAGCTGTTTTTT. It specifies CASSLMGQPNTGELFF.

The CDR3 reads CASSAGQGSSEAFF. CDR3 nucleotide sequence: TGTGCCAGCAGCGCCGGACAGGGGTCGAGTGAAGCTTTCTTT. This chain connects TRBV9 to TRBJ1-1; 9 nucleotides line up with TRBD1. Germline trimming cut 3 bases from V and 7 bases from J; bases unmatched to any gene: 7. Germline V gene data show CDR1 as SGDLS and CDR2 as YYNGEE. CDR3 length: 14 residues.

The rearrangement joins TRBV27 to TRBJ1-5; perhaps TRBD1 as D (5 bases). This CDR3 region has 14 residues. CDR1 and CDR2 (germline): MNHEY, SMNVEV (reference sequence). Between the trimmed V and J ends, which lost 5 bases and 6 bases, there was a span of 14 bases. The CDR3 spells CASSPRTRGQPQHF. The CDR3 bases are TGTGCCAGCAGTCCTCGGACAAGGGGTCAGCCCCAGCATTTT.

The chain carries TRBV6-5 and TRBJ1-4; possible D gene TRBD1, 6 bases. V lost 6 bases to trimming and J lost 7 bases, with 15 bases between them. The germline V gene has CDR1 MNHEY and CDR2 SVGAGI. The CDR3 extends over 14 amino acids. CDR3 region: CASSFQGRGEKLFF. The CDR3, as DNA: TGTGCCAGCAGCTTCCAGGGCAGGGGTGAAAAACTGTTTTTT.

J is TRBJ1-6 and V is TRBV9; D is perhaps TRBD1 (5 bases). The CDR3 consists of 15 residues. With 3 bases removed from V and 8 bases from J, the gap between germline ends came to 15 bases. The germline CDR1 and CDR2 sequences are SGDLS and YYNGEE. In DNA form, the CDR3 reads TGTGCCAGCAGCGACGGGACTTCTGATCATTCACCCCTCCACTTT. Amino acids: CASSDGTSDHSPLHF.

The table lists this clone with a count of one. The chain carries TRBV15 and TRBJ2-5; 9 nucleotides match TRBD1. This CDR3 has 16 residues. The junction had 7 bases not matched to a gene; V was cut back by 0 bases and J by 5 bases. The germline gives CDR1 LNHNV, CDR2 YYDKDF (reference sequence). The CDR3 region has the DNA TGTGCCACCAGCAGAGAGCGACAGGGGGTTGGGGAGACCCAGTACTTC. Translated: CATSRERQGVGETQYF.

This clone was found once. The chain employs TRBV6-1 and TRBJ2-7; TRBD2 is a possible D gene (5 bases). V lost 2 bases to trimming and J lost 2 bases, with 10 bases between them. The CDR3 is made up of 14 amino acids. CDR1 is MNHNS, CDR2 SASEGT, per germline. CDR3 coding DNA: TGTGCCAGCAGTGAAATGTCGAGGGCCTACGAGCAGTACTTC. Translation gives CASSEMSRAYEQYF.

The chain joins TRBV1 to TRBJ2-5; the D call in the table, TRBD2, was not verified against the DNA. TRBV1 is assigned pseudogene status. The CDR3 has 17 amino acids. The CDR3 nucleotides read TGCACCAGCAGCCAAGCTTTTAGGGCGGGGAGGAGAGAGACCCAGTACTTC. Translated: CTSSQAFRAGRRETQYF.

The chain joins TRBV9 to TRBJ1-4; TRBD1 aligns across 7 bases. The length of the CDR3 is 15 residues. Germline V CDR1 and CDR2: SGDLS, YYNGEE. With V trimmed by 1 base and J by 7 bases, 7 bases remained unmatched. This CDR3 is CASSVFDRVGEKLFF. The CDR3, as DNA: TGTGCCAGCAGCGTATTTGACAGGGTCGGTGAAAAACTGTTTTTT.